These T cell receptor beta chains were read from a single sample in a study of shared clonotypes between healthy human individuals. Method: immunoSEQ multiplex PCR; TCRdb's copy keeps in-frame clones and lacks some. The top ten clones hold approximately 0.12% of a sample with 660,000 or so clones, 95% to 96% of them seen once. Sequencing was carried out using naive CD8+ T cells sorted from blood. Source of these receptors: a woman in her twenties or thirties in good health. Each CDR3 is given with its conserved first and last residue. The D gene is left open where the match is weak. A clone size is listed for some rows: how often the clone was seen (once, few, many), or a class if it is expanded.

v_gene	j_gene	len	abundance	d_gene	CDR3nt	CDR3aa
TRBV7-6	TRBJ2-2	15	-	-	TGTGCCAGCAGCATCGTGCATTCGAACACCGGGGAGCTGTTTTTT	CASSIVHSNTGELFF
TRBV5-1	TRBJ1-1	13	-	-	TGCGCCAGCAGCTTGCGGATGAACACTGAAGCTTTCTTT	CASSLRMNTEAFF
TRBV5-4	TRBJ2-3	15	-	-	TGTGCCAGCAGCCTTACAGGCTTACTCACAGATACGCAGTATTTT	CASSLTGLLTDTQYF
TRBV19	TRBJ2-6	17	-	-	TGTGCCAGTAGTATAGATCCGATGACCACTGGGGCCAACGTCCTGACTTTC	CASSIDPMTTGANVLTF
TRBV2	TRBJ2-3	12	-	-	TGTGCCAGCAGTGGGACCGCAGATACGCAGTATTTT	CASSGTADTQYF
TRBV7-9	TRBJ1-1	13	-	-	TGTGCCAGCAGCTTACCTCCGCCCGAGAGAGCTTTCTTT	CASSLPPPERAFF
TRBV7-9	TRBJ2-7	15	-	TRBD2	TGTGCCAGCAGCTTAAAGGGACTAGCGGGAGTCGAGCAGTACTTC	CASSLKGLAGVEQYF
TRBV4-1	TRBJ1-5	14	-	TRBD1	TGCGCCAGCAGCTACGATCAGGGGGATCAGCCCCAGCATTTT	CASSYDQGDQPQHF
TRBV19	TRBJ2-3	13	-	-	TGTGCCAGTAGTAACCCCCCGGGAGATACGCAGTATTTT	CASSNPPGDTQYF
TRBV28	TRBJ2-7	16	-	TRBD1	TGTGCCAGCAGTCTTACCCGGGACAGTTTTTCATACGAGCAGTACTTC	CASSLTRDSFSYEQYF
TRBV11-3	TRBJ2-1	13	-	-	TGTGCCAGCAGCTTGGAGATATCCAATGAGCAGTTCTTC	CASSLEISNEQFF
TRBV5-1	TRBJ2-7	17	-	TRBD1	TGCGCCAGCAGACCCGGGACAGGTAGTATGTCCCACTACGAGCAGTACTTC	CASRPGTGSMSHYEQYF
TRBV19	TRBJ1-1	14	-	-	TGTGCCAGTAGTCCAGGGGAAGGTTCCACTGAAGCTTTCTTT	CASSPGEGSTEAFF
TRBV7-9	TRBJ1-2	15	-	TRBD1	TGTGCCAGCAGCTTAGGGAGGACAGGGAACTATGGCTACACCTTC	CASSLGRTGNYGYTF
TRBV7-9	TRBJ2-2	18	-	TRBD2	TGTGCCAGCAGCTTAGATTCTCGGGAGGGCCGGGCCACCGGGGAGCTGTTTTTT	CASSLDSREGRATGELFF
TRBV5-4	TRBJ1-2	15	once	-	TGTGCCAGCAGCTTGGCGAGGAGCGGGTACTATGGCTACACCTTC	CASSLARSGYYGYTF
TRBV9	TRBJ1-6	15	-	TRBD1	TGTGCCAGCAGCGTAGATGACAGGGGGAATTCACCCCTCCACTTT	CASSVDDRGNSPLHF
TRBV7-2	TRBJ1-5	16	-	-	TGTGCCAGCAGCTTAGTAGGGGGGCTAAATGGGCAGCCCCAGCATTTT	CASSLVGGLNGQPQHF
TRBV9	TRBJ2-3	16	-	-	TGTGCCAGCAGCCCTCAACTAGCCCTCTACGGAGATACGCAGTATTTT	CASSPQLALYGDTQYF
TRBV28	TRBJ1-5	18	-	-	TGTGCCAGCAGCTCTTGGAATGTGAAAGGAGATAGCAATCAGCCCCAGCATTTT	CASSSWNVKGDSNQPQHF
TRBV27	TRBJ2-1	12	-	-	TGTGCCAGCAGTTTCCGCTACAATGAGCAGTTCTTC	CASSFRYNEQFF
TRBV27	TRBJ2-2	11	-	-	TGTGCCAGCACCTCGGGCGGGGAGCTGTTTTTT	CASTSGGELFF
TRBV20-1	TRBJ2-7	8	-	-	TGCAGTGCTGACGAGCAGTACTTC	CSADEQYF
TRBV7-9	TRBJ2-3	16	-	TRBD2	TGTGCCAGCACTATCCCTAGCGGGAGAATGCCAGATACGCAGTATTTT	CASTIPSGRMPDTQYF
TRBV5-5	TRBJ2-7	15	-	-	TGTGCCAGCAGCTTAGGGCGCAACCCCACCTACGAGCAGTACTTC	CASSLGRNPTYEQYF
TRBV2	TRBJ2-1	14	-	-	TGTGCCAGCAGTGAACGAGCGGAATACAATGAGCAGTTCTTC	CASSERAEYNEQFF
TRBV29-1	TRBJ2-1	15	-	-	TGCAGCGTTGTTCCCCCCGGAAGCTCCTACAATGAGCAGTTCTTC	CSVVPPGSSYNEQFF
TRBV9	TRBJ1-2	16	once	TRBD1	TGTGCCAGCAGCCCTGTCGGACAGGGGGCTTTTTATGGCTACACCTTC	CASSPVGQGAFYGYTF
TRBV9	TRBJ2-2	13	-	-	TGTGCCAGCAGCTTAGCTGGGACCGGGGAGCTGTTTTTT	CASSLAGTGELFF
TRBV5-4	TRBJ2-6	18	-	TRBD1	TGTGCCAGCAGCTTGGCCGGGACAGGCCGCTCTGGGGCCAACGTCCTGACTTTC	CASSLAGTGRSGANVLTF
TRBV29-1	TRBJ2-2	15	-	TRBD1	TGCAGCGTTGAAGTTCTGGACAGGGGAACCGGGGAGCTGTTTTTT	CSVEVLDRGTGELFF
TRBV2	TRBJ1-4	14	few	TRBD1	TGTGCCAGCAGTCCAGGGGGTGAGCTTGAAAAACTGTTTTTT	CASSPGGELEKLFF
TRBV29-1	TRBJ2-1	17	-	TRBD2	TGCAGCGTTGAGGGCGTAACCGGGACTAGCGAGTACAATGAGCAGTTCTTC	CSVEGVTGTSEYNEQFF
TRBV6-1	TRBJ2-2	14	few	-	TGTGCCAGCAGTGAGGGGGTCAACACCGGGGAGCTGTTTTTT	CASSEGVNTGELFF
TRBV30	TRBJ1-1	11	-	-	TGTGCCTGGAGTGGGGGCGTTGAAGCTTTCTTT	CAWSGGVEAFF
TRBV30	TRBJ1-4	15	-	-	TGTGCCTGGGCGGATACGCGCCTCAGGGATGAAAAACTGTTTTTT	CAWADTRLRDEKLFF
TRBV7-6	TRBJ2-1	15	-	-	TGTGCCAGCAGCTTAGCGGGAGCTCCGGGGAATGAGCAGTTCTTC	CASSLAGAPGNEQFF
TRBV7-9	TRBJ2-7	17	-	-	TGTGCCAGCAGCTTATCGGATGGACCAGGGCGCTCCTACGAGCAGTACTTC	CASSLSDGPGRSYEQYF
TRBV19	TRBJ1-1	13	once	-	TGTGCCAGTAGTATCGCGGCCACTACAGGAGCTTTCTTT	CASSIAATTGAFF
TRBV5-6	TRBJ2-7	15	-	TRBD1	TGTGCCAGCAGCTTCAGGGACAGGGGTGCATACGAGCAGTACTTC	CASSFRDRGAYEQYF
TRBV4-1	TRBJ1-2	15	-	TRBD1	TGCGCCAGCAGCCAAGCGCCGGGGACAGGGAATGGCTACACCTTC	CASSQAPGTGNGYTF
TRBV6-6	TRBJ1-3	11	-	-	TGTGCCTGCTCTAATGGAAACACCATATATTTT	CACSNGNTIYF
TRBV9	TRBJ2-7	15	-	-	TGTGCCAGCAGCCTTAATAGCGGAAGCAACTACGAGCAGTACTTC	CASSLNSGSNYEQYF
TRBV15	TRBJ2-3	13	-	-	TGTGCCACCAGCAGTATGAGCATGGATACGCAGTATTTT	CATSSMSMDTQYF